The 8 T cell receptor beta chains listed next were all sequenced from one sample in a study of blood T cells in healthy people across ages. A second PCR, run for about 6 to 11 cycles, used a sample-barcoded 5' primer plus a J-beta primer mix. A single record per CDR3 protein comes from TCRdb applying MiXCR to the 5' RACE reads. The profile shows roughly 1,500,000 distinct CDR3 sequences, roughly 45% of them singletons. The sequenced material came from blood. The receptors stem from a woman between 18 and 29 years old in good health.

The V call is TRBV4-1, the J call TRBJ1-5; 7 bases map to TRBD1. Germline CDR1 and CDR2: MGHRA and YSYEKL. The CDR3 has 14 residues. The V gene end was trimmed by 5 bases and the J gene end by 3 bases; junction bases not matched to a gene: 4. The CDR3 nucleotides are TGCGCCAGCAGCTGGACAGGTACCAATCAGCCCCAGCATTTT. Translation: CASSWTGTNQPQHF.

The chain joins TRBV3-1 to TRBJ1-6; 7 bases agree with TRBD1. Trimming at V came to 3 bases and at J to 13 bases, leaving 9 bases not matched to a gene. Germline V gene lookup returns CDR1 LGHDT and CDR2 YNNKEL (reference sequence). The CDR3 has 14 residues. DNA of the CDR3: TGTGCCAGCAGCCAGGGGGACAGCGGGTTTCCCCTCCACTTT. Protein product: CASSQGDSGFPLHF.

The V gene is TRBV18, the J gene TRBJ2-5, with D possibly TRBD2 on 5 matching bases. Matching the DNA end better, TRBJ2-7 makes the J call doubtful. CDR3 length equals 15 residues. CDR1 and CDR2 (germline): KGHSH, LQKENI. CDR3 residues: CASSPGRAEFYEQYF. The CDR3 region has the DNA TGTGCCAGCTCACCTGGGCGAGCGGAATTCTACGAGCAGTACTTC.

This clonotype has only a few counts. The genes are TRBV4-2 and TRBJ2-1, with 8 bases that match TRBD2. After removal of 3 bases from V and 7 bases from J, the junction contained 5 bases not matched to a gene. CDR3 length: 14 residues. Germline CDR1 reads LGHNA; CDR2 reads YNFKEQ. CDR3 nucleotide sequence: TGTGCCAGCAGCCAGCGGGGGGTGGGGAATGAGCAGTTCTTC. Translated, it gives CASSQRGVGNEQFF.

This clonotype was counted a single time. V gene TRBV12-3 or TRBV12-4 combines with J gene TRBJ1-4; TRBD1 is a possible D gene (6 bases). Trimming took 8 bases from V and 3 from J, leaving 10 bases between them. The CDR3 extends over 13 amino acids. CDR3: CASHRQANEKLFF. The CDR3 DNA sequence: TGTGCCAGCCACCGACAGGCTAATGAAAAACTGTTTTTT.

The rearrangement links TRBV3-1 to TRBJ1-6; 8 nucleotides agree with TRBD1. Trimming took 5 bases from V and 7 from J; bases not matched to a gene: 7. Looked up from germline, CDR1 is LGHDT and CDR2 is YNNKEL (reference sequence). This CDR3 has 15 residues. For the CDR3, the DNA is TGTGCCAGCAGCAACAGGGACAGGTCGAATTCACCCCTCCACTTT. Residues: CASSNRDRSNSPLHF. Filled out from reference TRBV3-1 and TRBJ1-6, the complete variable domain reads DTAVSQTPKYLVTQMGNDKSIKCEQNLGHDTMYWYKQDSKKFLKIMFSYNNKELIINETVPNRFSPKSPDKAHLNLHINSLELGDSAVYFCASSNRDRSNSPLHFGNGTRLTVT.

This clonotype was counted a few times. The gene calls are TRBV5-6 and TRBJ2-1, with 8 bases aligning to TRBD2. V dropped 4 bases and J dropped 9; count of bases not matched to a gene: 9. Germline V gene sequence: CDR1 SGHDT, CDR2 YYEEEE. The CDR3 contains 14 residues. The DNA of the CDR3 is TGTGCCAGCAGCGTCGGAGCGGGAGAAGGTGAGCAGTTCTTC. Translating gives CASSVGAGEGEQFF.

The gene calls are TRBV5-1 and TRBJ2-1; D possibly corresponds to TRBD2 (5 bases). The end of the DNA is better explained by TRBJ2-7, so the J call may be wrong. This CDR3 is built from 15 residues. The germline CDR1 and CDR2 sequences are SGHRS and YFSETQ. The CDR3 sequence is CASSLEAALYNEQYF. As DNA, the CDR3 is TGCGCCAGCAGCTTGGAAGCGGCCTTATACAATGAGCAGTACTTC.